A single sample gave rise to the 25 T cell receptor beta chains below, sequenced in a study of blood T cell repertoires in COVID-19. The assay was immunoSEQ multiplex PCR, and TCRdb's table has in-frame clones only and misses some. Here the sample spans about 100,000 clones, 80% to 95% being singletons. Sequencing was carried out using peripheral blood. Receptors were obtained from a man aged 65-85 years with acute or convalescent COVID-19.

As DNA, the CDR3 is TGTGCCAGCAGTTCAGGCGGAGCGGGGGGGCTCTACGAGCAGTACTTC. Its translation: CASSSGGAGGLYEQYF. The V call is TRBV6-2 or TRBV6-3, the J call TRBJ2-7; 10 nucleotides align to TRBD2. This CDR3 has 16 amino acids. The J segment lost 3 bases and the V segment lost 4 bases, leaving 9 bases of the junction unmatched. The germline V gene encodes CDR1 MNHEY and CDR2 SVGEGT.

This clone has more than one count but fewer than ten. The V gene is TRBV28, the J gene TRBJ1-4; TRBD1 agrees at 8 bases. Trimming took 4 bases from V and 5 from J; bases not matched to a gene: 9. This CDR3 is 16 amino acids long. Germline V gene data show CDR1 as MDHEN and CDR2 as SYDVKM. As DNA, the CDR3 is TGTGCCAGCAGTTCTACGGACAGGGCCGCAAATGAAAAACTGTTTTTT. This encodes CASSSTDRAANEKLFF.

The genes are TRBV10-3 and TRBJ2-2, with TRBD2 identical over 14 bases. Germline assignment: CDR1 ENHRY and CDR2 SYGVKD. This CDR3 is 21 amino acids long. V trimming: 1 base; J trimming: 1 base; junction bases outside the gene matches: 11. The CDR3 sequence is CAISELGLAGDRSLNTGELFF. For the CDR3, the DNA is TGTGCCATCAGTGAGTTGGGACTAGCGGGAGATCGATCGCTGAACACCGGGGAGCTGTTTTTT.

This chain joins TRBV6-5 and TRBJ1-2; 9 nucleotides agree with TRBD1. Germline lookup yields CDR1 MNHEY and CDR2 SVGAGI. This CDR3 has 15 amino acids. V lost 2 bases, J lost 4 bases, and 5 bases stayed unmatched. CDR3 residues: CASSYRGQGAYGYTF. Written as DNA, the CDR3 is TGTGCCAGCAGTTACCGGGGACAGGGAGCCTATGGCTACACCTTC.

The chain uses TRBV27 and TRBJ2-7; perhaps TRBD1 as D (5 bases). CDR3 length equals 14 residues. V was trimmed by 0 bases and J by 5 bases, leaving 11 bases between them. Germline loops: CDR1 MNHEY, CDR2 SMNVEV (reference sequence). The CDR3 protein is CASSLSAGRNEQYF. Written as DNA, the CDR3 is TGTGCCAGCAGTTTATCGGCAGGGCGAAACGAGCAGTACTTC.

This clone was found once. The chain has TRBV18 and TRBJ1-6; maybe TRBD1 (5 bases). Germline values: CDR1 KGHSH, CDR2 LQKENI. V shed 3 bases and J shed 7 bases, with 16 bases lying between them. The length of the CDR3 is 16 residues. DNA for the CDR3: TGTGCCAGCTCACCGATGGAGCAGGGCAACAATTCACCCCTCCACTTT. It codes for CASSPMEQGNNSPLHF.

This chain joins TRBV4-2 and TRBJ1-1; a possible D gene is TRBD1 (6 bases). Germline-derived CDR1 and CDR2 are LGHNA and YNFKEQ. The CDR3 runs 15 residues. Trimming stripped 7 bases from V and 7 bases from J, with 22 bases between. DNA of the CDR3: TGTGCCAGCACCCTCTCCCAGGGGTCATCAGTTGAAGCTTTCTTT. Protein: CASTLSQGSSVEAFF.

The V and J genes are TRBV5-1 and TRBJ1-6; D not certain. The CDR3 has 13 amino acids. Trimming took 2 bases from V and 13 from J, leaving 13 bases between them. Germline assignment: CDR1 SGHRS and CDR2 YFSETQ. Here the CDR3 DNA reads TGCGCCAGCAGCTTTGATGGACTAGGGCCCCTCCACTTT. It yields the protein CASSFDGLGPLHF.

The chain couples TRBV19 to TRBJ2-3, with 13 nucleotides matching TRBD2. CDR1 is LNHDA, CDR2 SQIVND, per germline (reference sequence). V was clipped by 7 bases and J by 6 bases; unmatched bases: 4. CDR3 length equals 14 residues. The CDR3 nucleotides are TGTGCCAGTACACTAGCGGGAGGGCAGGATACGCAGTATTTT. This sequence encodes CASTLAGGQDTQYF.

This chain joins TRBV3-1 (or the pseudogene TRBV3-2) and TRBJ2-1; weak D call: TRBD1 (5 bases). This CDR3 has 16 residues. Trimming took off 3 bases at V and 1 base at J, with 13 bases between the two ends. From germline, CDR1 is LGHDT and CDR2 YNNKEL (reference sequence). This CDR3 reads CASSHLGQGSYNEQFF. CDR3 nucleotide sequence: TGTGCCAGCAGCCACCTAGGGCAGGGTTCCTACAATGAGCAGTTCTTC.

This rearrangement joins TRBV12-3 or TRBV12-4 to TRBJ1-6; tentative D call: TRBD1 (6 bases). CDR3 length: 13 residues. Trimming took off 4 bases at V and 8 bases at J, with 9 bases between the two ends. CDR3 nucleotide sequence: TGTGCCAGCAGTTGGGGGCCAGATTCACCCCTCCACTTT. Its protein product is CASSWGPDSPLHF.

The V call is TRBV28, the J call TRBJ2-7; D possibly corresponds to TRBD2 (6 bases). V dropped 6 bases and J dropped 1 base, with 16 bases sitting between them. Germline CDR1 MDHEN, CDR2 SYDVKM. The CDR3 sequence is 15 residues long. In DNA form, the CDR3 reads TGTGCCAGCAGGGGAGAGACTAGTTCGTCCTACGAGCAGTACTTC. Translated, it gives CASRGETSSSYEQYF.

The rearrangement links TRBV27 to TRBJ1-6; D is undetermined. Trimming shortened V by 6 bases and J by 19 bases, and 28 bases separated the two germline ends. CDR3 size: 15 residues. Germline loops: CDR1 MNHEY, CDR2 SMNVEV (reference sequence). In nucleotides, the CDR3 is TGTGCCAGCAGATATAATACGGGTCGTTTTTCCGAGGCTCACTTT. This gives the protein CASRYNTGRFSEAHF.

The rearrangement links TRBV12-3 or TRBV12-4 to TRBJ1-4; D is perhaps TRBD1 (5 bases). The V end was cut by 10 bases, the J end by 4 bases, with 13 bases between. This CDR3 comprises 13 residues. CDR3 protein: CATSAGGNEKLFF. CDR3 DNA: TGTGCCACCTCCGCGGGGGGTAATGAAAAACTGTTTTTT.

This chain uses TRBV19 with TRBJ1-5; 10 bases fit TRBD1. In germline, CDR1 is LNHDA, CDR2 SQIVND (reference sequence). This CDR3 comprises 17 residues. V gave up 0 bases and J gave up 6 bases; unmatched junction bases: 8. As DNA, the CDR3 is TGTGCCAGTAGTATAGATCGGGGGACAGGGGCCGTTCAGCCCCAGCATTTT. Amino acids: CASSIDRGTGAVQPQHF.

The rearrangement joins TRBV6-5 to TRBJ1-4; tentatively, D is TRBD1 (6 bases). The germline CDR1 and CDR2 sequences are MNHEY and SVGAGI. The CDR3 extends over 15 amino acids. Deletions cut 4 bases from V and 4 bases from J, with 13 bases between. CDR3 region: CASSLTGKFNEKLFF. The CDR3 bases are TGTGCCAGCAGTTTGACAGGCAAATTTAATGAAAAACTGTTTTTT.

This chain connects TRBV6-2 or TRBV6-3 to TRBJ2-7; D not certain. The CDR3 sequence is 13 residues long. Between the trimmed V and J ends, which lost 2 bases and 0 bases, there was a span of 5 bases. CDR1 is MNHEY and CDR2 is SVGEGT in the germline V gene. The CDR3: CASSYEISYEQYF. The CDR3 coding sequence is TGTGCCAGCAGTTACGAGATCTCCTACGAGCAGTACTTC.

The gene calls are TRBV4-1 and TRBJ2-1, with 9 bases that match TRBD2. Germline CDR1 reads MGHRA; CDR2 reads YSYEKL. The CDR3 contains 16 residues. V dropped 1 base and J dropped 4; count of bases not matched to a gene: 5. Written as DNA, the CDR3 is TGCGCCAGCAGCCAAGCGTCTAGCGGGAATTACAATGAGCAGTTCTTC. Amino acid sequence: CASSQASSGNYNEQFF.

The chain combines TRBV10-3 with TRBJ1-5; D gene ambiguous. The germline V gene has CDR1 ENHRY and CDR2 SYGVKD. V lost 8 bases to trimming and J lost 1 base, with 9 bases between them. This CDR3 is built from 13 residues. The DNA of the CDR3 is TGTGCCATCTCCTCAGCGAGCAATCAGCCCCAGCATTTT. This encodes CAISSASNQPQHF.

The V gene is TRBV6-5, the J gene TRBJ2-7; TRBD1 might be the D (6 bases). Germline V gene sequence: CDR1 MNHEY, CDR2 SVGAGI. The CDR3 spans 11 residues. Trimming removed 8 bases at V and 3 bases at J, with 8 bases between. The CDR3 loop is CASGRGYEQYF. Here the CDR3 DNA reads TGTGCCAGCGGCAGGGGCTACGAGCAGTACTTC.

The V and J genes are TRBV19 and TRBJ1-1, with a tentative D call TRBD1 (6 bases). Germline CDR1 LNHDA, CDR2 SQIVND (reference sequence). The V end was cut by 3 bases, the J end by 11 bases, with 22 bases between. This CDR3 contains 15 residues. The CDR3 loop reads CASSMRGTGSRDAFF. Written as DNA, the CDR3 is TGTGCCAGTAGTATGCGAGGTACAGGGTCCCGTGACGCTTTCTTT.

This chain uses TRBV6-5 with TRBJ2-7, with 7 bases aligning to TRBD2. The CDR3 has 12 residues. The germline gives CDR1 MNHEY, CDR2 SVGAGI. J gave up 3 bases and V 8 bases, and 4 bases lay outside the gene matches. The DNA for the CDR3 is TGTGCCAGCGGCCCTAGCGGCTACGAGCAGTACTTC. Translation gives CASGPSGYEQYF.

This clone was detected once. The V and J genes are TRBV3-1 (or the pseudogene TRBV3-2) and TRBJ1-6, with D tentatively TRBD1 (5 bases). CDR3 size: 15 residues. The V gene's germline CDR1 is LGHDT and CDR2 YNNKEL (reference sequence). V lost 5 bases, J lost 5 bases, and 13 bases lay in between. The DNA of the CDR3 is TGTGCCAGCAGCTCCAGGACATCTCATAATTCACCCCTCCACTTT. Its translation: CASSSRTSHNSPLHF.

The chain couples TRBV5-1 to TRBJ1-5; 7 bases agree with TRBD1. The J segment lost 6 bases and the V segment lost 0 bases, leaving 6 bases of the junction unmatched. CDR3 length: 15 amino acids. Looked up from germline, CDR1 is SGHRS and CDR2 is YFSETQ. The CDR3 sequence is CASSLGDSRSQPQHF. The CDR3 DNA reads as TGCGCCAGCAGCTTGGGGGACAGCCGAAGTCAGCCCCAGCATTTT.

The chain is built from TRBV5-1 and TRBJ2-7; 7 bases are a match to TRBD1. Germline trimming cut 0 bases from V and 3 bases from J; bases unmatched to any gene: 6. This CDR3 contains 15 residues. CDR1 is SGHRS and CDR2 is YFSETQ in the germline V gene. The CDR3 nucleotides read TGCGCCAGCAGCTTGGGGACAGGTAAGGGCTACGAGCAGTACTTC. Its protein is CASSLGTGKGYEQYF. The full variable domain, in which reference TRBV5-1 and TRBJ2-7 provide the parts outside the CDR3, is KAGVTQTPRYLIKTRGQQVTLSCSPISGHRSVSWYQQTPGQGLQFLFEYFSETQRNKGNFPGRFSGRQFSNSRSEMNVSTLELGDSALYLCASSLGTGKGYEQYFGPGTRLTVT.